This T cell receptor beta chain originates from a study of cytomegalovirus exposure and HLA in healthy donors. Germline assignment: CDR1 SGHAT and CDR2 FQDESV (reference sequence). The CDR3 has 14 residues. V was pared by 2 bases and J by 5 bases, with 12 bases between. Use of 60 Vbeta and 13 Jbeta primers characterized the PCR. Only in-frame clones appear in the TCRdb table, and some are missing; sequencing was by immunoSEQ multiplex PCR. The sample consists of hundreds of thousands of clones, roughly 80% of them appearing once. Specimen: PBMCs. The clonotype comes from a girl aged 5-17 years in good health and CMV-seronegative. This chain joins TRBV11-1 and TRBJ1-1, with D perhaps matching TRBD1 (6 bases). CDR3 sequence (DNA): TGTGCCAGCAGCTTACGACAGGATCATACTGAAGCTTTCTTT. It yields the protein CASSLRQDHTEAFF.